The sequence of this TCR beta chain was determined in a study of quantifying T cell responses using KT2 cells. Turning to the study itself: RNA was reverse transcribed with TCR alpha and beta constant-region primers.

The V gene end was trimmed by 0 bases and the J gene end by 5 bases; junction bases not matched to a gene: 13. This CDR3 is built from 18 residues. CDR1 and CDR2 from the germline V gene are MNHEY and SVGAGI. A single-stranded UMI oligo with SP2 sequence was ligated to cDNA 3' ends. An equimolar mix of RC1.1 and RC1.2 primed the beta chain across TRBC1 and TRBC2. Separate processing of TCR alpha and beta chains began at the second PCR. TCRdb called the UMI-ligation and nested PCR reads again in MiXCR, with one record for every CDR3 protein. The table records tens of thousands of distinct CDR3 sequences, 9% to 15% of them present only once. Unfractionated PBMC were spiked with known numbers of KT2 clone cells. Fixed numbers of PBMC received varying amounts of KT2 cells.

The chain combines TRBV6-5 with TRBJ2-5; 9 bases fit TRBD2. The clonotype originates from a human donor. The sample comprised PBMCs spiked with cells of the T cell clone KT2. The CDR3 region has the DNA TGTGCCAGCAGTTACTCTCCACTTGGAGCGGGAGGACGCGAGACCCAGTACTTC. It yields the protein CASSYSPLGAGGRETQYF.